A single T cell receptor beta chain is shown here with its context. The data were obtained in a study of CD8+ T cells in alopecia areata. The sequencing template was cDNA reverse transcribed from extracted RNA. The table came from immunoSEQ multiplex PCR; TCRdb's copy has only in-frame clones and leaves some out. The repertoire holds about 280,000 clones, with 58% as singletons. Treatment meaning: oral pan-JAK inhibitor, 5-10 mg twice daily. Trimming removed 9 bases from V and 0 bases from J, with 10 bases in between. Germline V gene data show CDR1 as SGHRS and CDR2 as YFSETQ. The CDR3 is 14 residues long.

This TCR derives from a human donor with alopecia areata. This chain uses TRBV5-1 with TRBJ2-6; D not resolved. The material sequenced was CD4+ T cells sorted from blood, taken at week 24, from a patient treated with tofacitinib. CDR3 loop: CATKESSGANVLTF. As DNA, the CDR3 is TGCGCCACCAAGGAGAGCTCTGGGGCCAACGTCCTGACTTTC.